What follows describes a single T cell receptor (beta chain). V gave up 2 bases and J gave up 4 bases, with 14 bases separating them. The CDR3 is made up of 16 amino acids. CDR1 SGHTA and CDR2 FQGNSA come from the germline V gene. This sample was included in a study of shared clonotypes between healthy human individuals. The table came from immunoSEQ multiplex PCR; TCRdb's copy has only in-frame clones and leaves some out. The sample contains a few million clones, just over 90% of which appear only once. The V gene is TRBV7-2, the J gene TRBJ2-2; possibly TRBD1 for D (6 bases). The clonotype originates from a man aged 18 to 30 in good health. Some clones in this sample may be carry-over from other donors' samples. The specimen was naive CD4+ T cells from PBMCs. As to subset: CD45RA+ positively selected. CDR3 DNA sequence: TGTGCCAGCAGCTTATTGAGATCAGGGGTCACCGGGGAGCTGTTTTTT. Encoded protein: CASSLLRSGVTGELFF.